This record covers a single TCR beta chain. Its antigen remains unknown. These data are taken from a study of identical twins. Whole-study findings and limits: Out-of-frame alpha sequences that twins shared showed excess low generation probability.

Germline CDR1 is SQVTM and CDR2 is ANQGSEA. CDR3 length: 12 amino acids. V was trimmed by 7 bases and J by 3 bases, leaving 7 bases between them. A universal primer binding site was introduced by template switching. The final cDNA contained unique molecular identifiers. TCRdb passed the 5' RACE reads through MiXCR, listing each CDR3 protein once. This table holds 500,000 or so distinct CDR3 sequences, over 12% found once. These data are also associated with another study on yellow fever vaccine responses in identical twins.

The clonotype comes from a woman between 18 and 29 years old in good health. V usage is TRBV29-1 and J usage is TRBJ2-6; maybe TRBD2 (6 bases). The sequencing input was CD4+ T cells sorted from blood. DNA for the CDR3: TGCAGCGGGGGGGATGGGGCCAACGTCCTGACTTTC. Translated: CSGGDGANVLTF.